These 17 T cell receptor beta chains were sequenced from one sample in a study of T cells in localized non-small cell lung cancer (dated by TCRdb to 2018 to 2020). Receptor amplification or capture employed the immunoSEQ multiplex PCR assay. In its TCRdb copy, this immuneACCESS table keeps in-frame sequences only and misses some clones. Where compared with another copy, unresolved V genes explain less than half of these, and the others have no known cause. The sample table records 23,000 or so clones; about 87% of these occur just once. Around a tenth of the sample comes from the top ten. The sequences come from peripheral blood mononuclear cells, collected before any cancer treatment. These receptors were obtained from a woman aged 35 to 75 with stage III lung adenocarcinoma.

This clone was detected only once. The gene calls are TRBV7-8 and TRBJ2-7; D may be TRBD2 (5 bases). From germline, CDR1 is SGHVS and CDR2 FQNEAQ. The V end lost 1 base, the J end lost 7 bases, and 20 bases lay between the germline ends. The CDR3 consists of 16 residues. This chain's CDR3 is CASSLGGLAATREQYF. Here the CDR3 DNA reads TGTGCCAGCAGCTTAGGGGGTCTAGCTGCCACTCGGGAGCAGTACTTC.

V gene TRBV7-2 combines with J gene TRBJ2-7; D assignment may be TRBD1 or TRBD2 (5 bases each). Trimming took off 3 bases at V and 1 base at J, with 7 bases between the two ends. CDR3 length equals 13 residues. Germline CDR1 is SGHTA and CDR2 is FQGNSA. The CDR3 here is CASSLGVSYEQYF. Written as DNA, the CDR3 is TGTGCCAGCAGCTTGGGGGTTTCCTACGAGCAGTACTTC.

The genes are TRBV15 and TRBJ2-5; D is unresolved. Trimming stripped 0 bases from V and 5 bases from J, with 4 bases between. This CDR3 is built from 12 residues. Germline lookup yields CDR1 LNHNV and CDR2 YYDKDF (reference sequence). DNA for the CDR3: TGTGCCACCAGCAGAGATTGGGAGACCCAGTACTTC. It specifies CATSRDWETQYF.

This sequence joins TRBV5-8 and TRBJ1-1, with 11 bases fitting TRBD1. The CDR3 loop spans 14 amino acids. The germline CDR1 and CDR2 sequences are SGHTS and YDEGEE. V was clipped by 4 bases and J by 8 bases; unmatched bases: 7. CDR3 region: CASSGGTGGEEAFF. The CDR3 region has the DNA TGTGCCAGCAGCGGCGGGACAGGGGGGGAGGAAGCTTTCTTT.

The CDR3 DNA reads TGTGCCTGGAGTACAGGGGCTTATGGCTACACCTTC. The encoded protein is CAWSTGAYGYTF. This chain links TRBV30 with TRBJ1-2, with TRBD1 identical over 7 bases. V gave up 2 bases and J gave up 5 bases; unmatched junction bases: 2. This CDR3 region has 12 residues. Germline assignment: CDR1 GTSNPN and CDR2 SVGIG (reference sequence).

The V gene is TRBV10-1, the J gene TRBJ2-2; unclear D gene. The germline V and J ends were trimmed by 0 bases and 7 bases, with 6 bases remaining between them. This CDR3 is built from 13 residues. Germline V gives CDR1 WNHNN, CDR2 SYGVQD (reference sequence). This CDR3 reads CASSESGSGELFF. CDR3 coding DNA: TGCGCCAGCAGTGAGTCGGGCAGCGGGGAGCTGTTTTTT.

The V and J genes are TRBV6-6 and TRBJ2-5; D remains ambiguous. Trimming shortened V by 0 bases and J by 2 bases, and 7 bases separated the two germline ends. This CDR3 is built from 14 residues. CDR1 MNHNY and CDR2 SVGAGI come from the germline V gene (reference sequence). CDR3 region: CASSYSGRQETQYF. In DNA form, the CDR3 reads TGTGCCAGCAGTTACTCGGGCAGACAAGAGACCCAGTACTTC.

This clone has more than one count but fewer than ten. The chain couples TRBV6-6 to TRBJ1-3; D might be TRBD1 (5 bases). Trimming cost V 8 bases and J 0 bases, with 11 bases left between them. The germline V gene has CDR1 MNHNY and CDR2 SVGAGI (reference sequence). This CDR3 contains 14 residues. Here the CDR3 reads CASLLTASGNTIYF. The CDR3 bases are TGTGCCAGCCTCCTGACAGCCTCTGGAAACACCATATATTTT.

This clone was found once. The chain recombines TRBV6-5 with TRBJ1-2; D remains ambiguous. V was cut by 6 bases and J by 3 bases, with 17 bases left in between. CDR3 length: 15 amino acids. The V gene's germline CDR1 is MNHEY and CDR2 SVGAGI. The CDR3 sequence: CASSPQSSLDYGYTF. DNA of the CDR3: TGTGCCAGCAGCCCACAGTCATCCCTTGACTATGGCTACACCTTC.

The V gene is TRBV6-5, the J gene TRBJ1-2; D is ambiguous. V lost 2 bases, J lost 4 bases, and 2 bases lay in between. The germline gives CDR1 MNHEY, CDR2 SVGAGI. The CDR3 runs to 11 residues. CDR3 in DNA: TGTGCCAGCAGTTACAGCTATGGCTACACCTTC. This sequence encodes CASSYSYGYTF.

The chain has TRBV9 and TRBJ2-1; D is perhaps TRBD1 or TRBD2 (5 bases each). The CDR3 is 17 amino acids. The germline CDR1 and CDR2 sequences are SGDLS and YYNGEE. The V and J ends lost 3 bases and 5 bases respectively, with 21 bases between them. CDR3 DNA sequence: TGTGCCAGCAGCGCCCGGGACCAACGCAGGACGAACAATGAGCAGTTCTTC. Translating gives CASSARDQRRTNNEQFF.

This clone occurred a few times. The chain employs TRBV27 and TRBJ2-6; 7 bases agree with TRBD1. The CDR3 extends over 16 amino acids. Per the germline V gene, CDR1 is MNHEY and CDR2 is SMNVEV (reference sequence). Trimming removed 8 bases from V and 1 base from J; junction bases left unmatched: 8. CDR3 loop: CASRDSLGSGANVLTF. CDR3 in DNA: TGTGCCAGCCGGGACAGCCTAGGATCTGGGGCCAACGTCCTGACTTTC.

The gene calls are TRBV4-3 and TRBJ2-3; TRBD2 matches at 11 bases. Germline V gene sequence: CDR1 LGHNA, CDR2 YSLEER. CDR3 length: 16 amino acids. Losses at the gene ends were 1 base for V and 6 bases for J; bases not matched to a gene: 6. CDR3 DNA: TGCGCCAGCAGCCAAGGATCTAGCGGGGGGCGGGATACGCAGTATTTT. Protein product: CASSQGSSGGRDTQYF.

The rearrangement links TRBV7-9 to TRBJ1-2; 8 positions agree with TRBD1. Per germline, CDR1 SEHNR and CDR2 FQNEAQ (reference sequence). Germline trimming cut 4 bases from V and 8 bases from J; bases unmatched to any gene: 9. The CDR3 totals 14 residues. This CDR3 is CASSYGQGGLGYTF. CDR3 DNA: TGTGCCAGCAGCTACGGACAGGGTGGCTTGGGCTACACCTTC.

The J gene is TRBJ2-5, the V gene TRBV9; D is possibly TRBD2 (5 bases). Germline V gives CDR1 SGDLS, CDR2 YYNGEE. V was pared by 7 bases and J by 4 bases, with 14 bases between. CDR3 length: 13 amino acids. The CDR3 region is CASHPDEGETQYF. DNA of the CDR3: TGTGCCAGCCACCCGGACGAGGGAGAGACCCAGTACTTC.

This clone was counted between two and nine times. The chain combines TRBV4-1 with TRBJ1-1; D possibly corresponds to TRBD1 (5 bases). This CDR3 comprises 16 residues. The V end was cut by 6 bases, the J end by 1 base, with 18 bases between. Germline-derived CDR1 and CDR2 are MGHRA and YSYEKL. CDR3 amino acids: CASSRAPTVPNTEAFF. The CDR3 nucleotides read TGCGCCAGCAGTCGTGCGCCGACAGTCCCGAACACTGAAGCTTTCTTT.

The gene calls are TRBV11-2 and TRBJ2-2; maybe TRBD2 (6 bases). The CDR3 contains 18 residues. V shed 8 bases and J shed 0 bases, with 22 bases lying between them. Looked up from germline, CDR1 is SGHAT and CDR2 is FQNNGV. Here the CDR3 reads CASGRSSARRANTGELFF. The CDR3 DNA follows: TGTGCCAGCGGAAGGTCTAGCGCTAGACGCGCGAACACCGGGGAGCTGTTTTTT.